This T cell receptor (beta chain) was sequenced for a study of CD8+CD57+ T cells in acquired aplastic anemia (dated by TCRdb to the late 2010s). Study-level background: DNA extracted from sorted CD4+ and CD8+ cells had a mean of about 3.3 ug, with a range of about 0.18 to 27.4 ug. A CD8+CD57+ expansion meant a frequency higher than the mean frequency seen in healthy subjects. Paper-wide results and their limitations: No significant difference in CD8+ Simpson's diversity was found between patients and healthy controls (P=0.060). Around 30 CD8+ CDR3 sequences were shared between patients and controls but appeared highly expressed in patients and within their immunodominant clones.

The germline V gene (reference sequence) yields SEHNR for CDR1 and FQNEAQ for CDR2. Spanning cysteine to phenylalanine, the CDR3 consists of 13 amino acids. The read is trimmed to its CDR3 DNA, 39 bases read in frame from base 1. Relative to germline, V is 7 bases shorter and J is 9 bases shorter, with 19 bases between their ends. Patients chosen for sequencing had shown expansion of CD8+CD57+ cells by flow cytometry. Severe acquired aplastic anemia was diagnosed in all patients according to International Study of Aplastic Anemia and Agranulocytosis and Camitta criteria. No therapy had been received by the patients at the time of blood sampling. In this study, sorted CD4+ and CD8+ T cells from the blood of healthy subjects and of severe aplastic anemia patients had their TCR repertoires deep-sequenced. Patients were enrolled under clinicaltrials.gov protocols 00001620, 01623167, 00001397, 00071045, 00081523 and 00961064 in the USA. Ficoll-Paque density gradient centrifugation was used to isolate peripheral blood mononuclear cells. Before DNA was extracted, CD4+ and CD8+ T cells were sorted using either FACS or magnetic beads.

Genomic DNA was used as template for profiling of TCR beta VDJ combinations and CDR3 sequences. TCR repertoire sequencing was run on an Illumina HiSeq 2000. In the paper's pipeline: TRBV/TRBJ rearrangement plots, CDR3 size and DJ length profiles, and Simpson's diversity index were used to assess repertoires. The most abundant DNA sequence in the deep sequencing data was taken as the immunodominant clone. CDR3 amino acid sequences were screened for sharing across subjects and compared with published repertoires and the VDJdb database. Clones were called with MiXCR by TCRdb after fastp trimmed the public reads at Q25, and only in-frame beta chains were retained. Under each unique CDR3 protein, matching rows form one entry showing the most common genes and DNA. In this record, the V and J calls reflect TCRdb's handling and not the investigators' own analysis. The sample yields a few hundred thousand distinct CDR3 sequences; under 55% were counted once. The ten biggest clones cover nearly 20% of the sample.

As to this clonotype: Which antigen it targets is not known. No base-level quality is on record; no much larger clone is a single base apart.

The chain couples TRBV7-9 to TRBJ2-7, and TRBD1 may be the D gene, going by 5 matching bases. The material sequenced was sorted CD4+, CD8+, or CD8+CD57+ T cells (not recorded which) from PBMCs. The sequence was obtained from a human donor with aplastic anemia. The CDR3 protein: CASTQGAASGQYF. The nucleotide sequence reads TGTGCCAGCACCCAGGGCGCGGCCTCTGGGCAGTACTTC.